Each of the 7 T cell receptor beta chains below was sequenced from the same sample in a study of T cells in Graves' hyperthyroidism and ophthalmopathy. From RNA transcripts, TCR beta CDR3 regions were amplified. The TCR CDR3 was amplified in a first-round RT-PCR using the HTBI primer set. TCRdb passed the multiplex PCR reads through MiXCR, listing each CDR3 protein once. The sample carries around 540,000 distinct CDR3 sequences, 46% recorded once. Specimen: peripheral blood or thyroid tissue (not recorded which). These TCRs come from a young woman with Graves' hyperthyroidism.

Comments on this clonotype: A read error may produce the germline difference seen at one junction end. The chain links TRBV7-8 to TRBJ2-7; 10 bases are a match to TRBD2. Germline V gene data show CDR1 as SGHVS and CDR2 as FQNEAQ. CDR3 length: 16 residues. Here the CDR3 DNA reads TGCGCCAGCAGCCAGGAACTAGCGGGGCCGTTCTACGAGCAGTACTTC. This codes for CASSQELAGPFYEQYF.

The chain is built from TRBV6-5 and TRBJ1-2; D might be TRBD1 (5 bases). The V end was cut by 0 bases, the J end by 6 bases, with 14 bases between. Germline V lookup: CDR1 MNHEY, CDR2 SVGAGI. CDR3 length equals 15 residues. CDR3 nucleotide sequence: TGTGCCAGCAGTTACTCTGGCCCCAGGGAGAATGGCTACACCTTC. Its protein product is CASSYSGPRENGYTF.

On this clonotype itself: Here the CDR3 omits its conserved ending phenylalanine or tryptophan, so a read error is the likely source. No DNA is shown, since the ends of the CDR3 on it are uncertain; the CDR3 is the one TCRdb lists. The V gene is TRBV10-3, the J gene TRBJ2-2; TRBD2, the table's D call, lacks a check against the DNA. CDR1 ENHRY and CDR2 SYGVKD come from the germline V gene. Both ends counted, the CDR3 spans 8 residues. The CDR3 loop reads CAIRLGTS.

This rearrangement joins TRBV7-8 to TRBJ2-2; 8 bases are a match to TRBD1. CDR1 is SGHVS, CDR2 FQNEAQ, per germline. The CDR3 totals 16 residues. V shed 3 bases, J shed 5 bases, and the junction held 8 bases outside the gene matches. The CDR3 DNA follows: TGTGCCAGCAGCTTGTCCTGGACAGGGCCAACCGGGGAGCTGTTTTTT. Its translation: CASSLSWTGPTGELFF.

This clonotype appeared once. A read error may be the cause here, since a much bigger clone is one base away. This chain uses TRBV11-2 with TRBJ1-5, with TRBD1 identical over 7 bases. Germline-derived CDR1 and CDR2 are SGHAT and FQNNGV. The length of the CDR3 is 14 residues. The CDR3 reads CAGSFPGGDQPQHF. Here the CDR3 DNA reads TGTGCCGGCAGCTTCCCAGGGGGAGATCAGCCCCAGCATTTT. The full variable domain, its missing parts supplied by reference TRBV11-2 and TRBJ1-5, is EAGVAQSPRYKIIEKRQSVAFWCNPISGHATLYWYQQILGQGPKLLIQFQNNGVVDDSQLPKDRFSAERLKGVDSTLKIQPAKLEDSAVYLCAGSFPGGDQPQHFGDGTRLSIL.

Of note for this clonotype: The CDR3 ends on some other residue instead of the conserved phenylalanine or tryptophan, so this is likely a read error. No DNA is shown, since the ends of the CDR3 on it are uncertain; the CDR3 is the one TCRdb lists. This rearrangement joins TRBV7-8 to TRBJ1-6; the D call in the table, TRBD1, was not verified against the DNA. The CDR3 is 8 amino acids long, termini counted. Germline CDR1 is SGHVS and CDR2 is FQNEAQ. The CDR3: CASSPGAS.

This clonotype was detected ten times or more. The genes are TRBV9 and TRBJ2-5; D ambiguous. Germline values: CDR1 SGDLS, CDR2 YYNGEE. Trimming cost V 0 bases and J 2 bases, with 8 bases left between them. The length of the CDR3 is 14 residues. CDR3 amino acids: CASSVAPRQETQYF. CDR3 DNA sequence: TGTGCCAGCAGCGTAGCTCCTAGACAAGAGACCCAGTACTTC. Looking up the rest from reference TRBV9 and TRBJ2-5 gives the full variable domain: DSGVTQTPKHLITATGQRVTLRCSPRSGDLSVYWYQQSLDQGLQFLIQYYNGEERAKGNILERFSAQQFPDLHSELNLSSLELGDSALYFCASSVAPRQETQYFGPGTRLLVL.